This T cell receptor beta chain was recovered during a study of beta chain features in type 1 diabetes. About the study: Cell yields, gender and age were similar in healthy donors and patients.

Study outcomes and limitations: Within the patient group, naive, central memory and Treg TCRB repertoires appeared more similar to each other than within healthy donors. TCRB CDR3 length was moderately but significantly reduced in all four CD4+ subsets of Type 1 diabetes patients.

From germline, CDR1 is LGHNA and CDR2 YNFKEQ. The CDR3 runs to 14 residues. With 3 bases clipped from V and 2 bases from J, the junction kept 1 base outside the gene matches. The whole isolated RNA underwent reverse transcription, so sequencing captured expressed TCRB transcripts. Libraries were prepared by immunoSEQ multiplex PCR; TCRdb keeps only in-frame clonotypes and omits some of them. The repertoire holds about 660,000 clones, with over 11% as singletons. In the case of this clone: Its target is unknown.

The chain carries TRBV4-2 and TRBJ2-5; 9 positions agree with TRBD1. This clonotype was obtained from a man aged 18 to 29 with type 1 diabetes. Sequencing was done on a sample of naive CD4+ T cells from blood. CDR3 DNA: TGTGCCAGCAGCCAGGGGACAGGGCAAGAGACCCAGTACTTC. Translated, it gives CASSQGTGQETQYF.